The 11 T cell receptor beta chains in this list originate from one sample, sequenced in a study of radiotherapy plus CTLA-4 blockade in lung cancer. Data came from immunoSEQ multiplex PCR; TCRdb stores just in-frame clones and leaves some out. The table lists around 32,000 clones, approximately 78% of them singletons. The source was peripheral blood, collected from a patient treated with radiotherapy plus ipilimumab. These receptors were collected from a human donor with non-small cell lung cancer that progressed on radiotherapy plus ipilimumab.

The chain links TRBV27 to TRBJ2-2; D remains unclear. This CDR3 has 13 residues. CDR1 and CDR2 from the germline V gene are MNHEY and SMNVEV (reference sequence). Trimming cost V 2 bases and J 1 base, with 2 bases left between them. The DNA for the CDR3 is TGTGCCAGCAGTTTACTGAACACCGGGGAGCTGTTTTTT. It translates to CASSLLNTGELFF.

CDR3 DNA sequence: TGTGCCAGCAGCCGGGACGGGAGCTCCTACGAGCAGTACTTC. This translates into CASSRDGSSYEQYF. The chain recombines TRBV7-2 with TRBJ2-7, with D possibly being TRBD2 (6 bases). The CDR3 has 14 amino acids. Germline V CDR1 and CDR2: SGHTA, FQGNSA. With 5 bases removed from V and 0 bases from J, the gap between germline ends came to 11 bases.

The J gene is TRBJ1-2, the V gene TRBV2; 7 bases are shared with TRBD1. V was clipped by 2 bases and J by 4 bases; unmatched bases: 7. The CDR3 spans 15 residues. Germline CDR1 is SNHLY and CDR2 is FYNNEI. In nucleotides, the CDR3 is TGTGCCAGCAGTGAAAGGGGGCCGGGGTTCTATGGCTACACCTTC. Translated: CASSERGPGFYGYTF.

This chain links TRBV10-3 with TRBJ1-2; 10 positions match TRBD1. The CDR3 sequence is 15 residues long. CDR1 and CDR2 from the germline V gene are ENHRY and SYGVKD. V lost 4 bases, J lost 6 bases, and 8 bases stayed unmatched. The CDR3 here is CAISGLTGGFDGYTF. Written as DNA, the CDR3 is TGTGCCATCAGTGGACTGACAGGGGGCTTTGATGGCTACACCTTC.

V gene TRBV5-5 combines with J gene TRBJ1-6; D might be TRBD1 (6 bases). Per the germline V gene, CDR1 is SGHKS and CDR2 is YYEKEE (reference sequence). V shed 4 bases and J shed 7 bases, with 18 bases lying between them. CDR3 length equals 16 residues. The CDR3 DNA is TGTGCCAGCAGCATCAATAACAGGGTCGAGAATTCACCCCTCCACTTT. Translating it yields CASSINNRVENSPLHF. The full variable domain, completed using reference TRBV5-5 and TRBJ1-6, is DAGVTQSPTHLIKTRGQQVTLRCSPISGHKSVSWYQQVLGQGPQFIFQYYEKEERGRGNFPDRFSARQFPNYSSELNVNALLLGDSALYLCASSINNRVENSPLHFGNGTRLTVT.

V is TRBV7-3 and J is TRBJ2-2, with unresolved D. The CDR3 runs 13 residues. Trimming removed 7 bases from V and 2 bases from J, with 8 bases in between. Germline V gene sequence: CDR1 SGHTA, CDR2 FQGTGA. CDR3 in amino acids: CASTNSNTGELFF. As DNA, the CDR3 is TGTGCCAGCACCAACTCCAACACCGGGGAGCTGTTTTTT.

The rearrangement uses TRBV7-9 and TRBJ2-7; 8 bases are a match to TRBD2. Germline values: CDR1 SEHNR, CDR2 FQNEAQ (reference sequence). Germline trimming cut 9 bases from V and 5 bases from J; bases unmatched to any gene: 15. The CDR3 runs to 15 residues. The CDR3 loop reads CARVTAGGLTNEQYF. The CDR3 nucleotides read TGTGCCAGGGTCACGGCGGGGGGACTAACCAACGAGCAGTACTTC.

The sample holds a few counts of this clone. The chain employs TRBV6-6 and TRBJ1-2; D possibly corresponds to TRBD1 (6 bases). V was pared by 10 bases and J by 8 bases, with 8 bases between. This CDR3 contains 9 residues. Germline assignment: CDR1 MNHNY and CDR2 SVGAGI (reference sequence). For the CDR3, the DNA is TGTGCCACCCAGGGGGGCTACACCTTC. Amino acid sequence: CATQGGYTF.

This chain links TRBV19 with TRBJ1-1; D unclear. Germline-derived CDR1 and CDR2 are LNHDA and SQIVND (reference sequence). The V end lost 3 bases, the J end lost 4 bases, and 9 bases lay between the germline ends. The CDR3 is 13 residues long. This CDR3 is CASSMTVATEAFF. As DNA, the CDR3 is TGTGCCAGTAGTATGACGGTAGCCACTGAAGCTTTCTTT.

CDR3 residues: CASSRRDRAYGYTF. CDR3 DNA: TGTGCCAGCAGCCGACGTGACAGGGCTTATGGCTACACCTTC. This chain joins TRBV7-8 and TRBJ1-2; 7 bases line up with TRBD1. Per the germline V gene, CDR1 is SGHVS and CDR2 is FQNEAQ. This CDR3 spans 14 amino acids. V lost 5 bases, J lost 5 bases, and 8 bases stayed unmatched.

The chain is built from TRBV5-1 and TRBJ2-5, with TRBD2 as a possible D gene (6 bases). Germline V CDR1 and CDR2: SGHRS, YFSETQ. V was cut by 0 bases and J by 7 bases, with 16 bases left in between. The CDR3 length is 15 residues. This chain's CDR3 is CASSLDAPSEGTQYF. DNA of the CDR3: TGCGCCAGCAGCTTGGATGCGCCTTCGGAGGGGACCCAGTACTTC.